These T cell receptor beta chains were read from a single sample in a study of cytomegalovirus exposure and HLA in healthy donors. The table came from immunoSEQ multiplex PCR; TCRdb's copy has only in-frame clones and leaves some out. The top ten hold approximately 10% of the sample, which has about 140,000 clones, roughly 75% seen once. The sample taken for sequencing was PBMCs. These receptors came from a man aged 18 to 29 in good health and CMV-seropositive. Each CDR3 is given with its conserved first and last residue. D genes are given only for firm matches. Not all rows give a size; the values are once, few, many and, for expanded clones, a class.

clone_size: -; v_call: TRBV27; j_call: TRBJ2-1; d_call: -; cdr3_nt: TGTGCCACCTCGGTGCCTTCCAATGAGCAGTTCTTC; cdr3_aa: CATSVPSNEQFF
clone_size: -; v_call: TRBV7-9; j_call: TRBJ2-2; d_call: -; cdr3_nt: TGTGCCAGCAGCTCCAGACAAGCCGGGGAGCTGTTTTTT; cdr3_aa: CASSSRQAGELFF
clone_size: -; v_call: TRBV4-1; j_call: TRBJ2-7; d_call: -; cdr3_nt: TGCGCCAGCAGCCCCCTACACCGACTAGTTTATCACGAGCAGTACTTC; cdr3_aa: CASSPLHRLVYHEQYF
clone_size: -; v_call: TRBV28; j_call: TRBJ2-7; d_call: -; cdr3_nt: TGTGCCAGCAGTTTAAGAGTGAACTACGAGCAGTACTTC; cdr3_aa: CASSLRVNYEQYF
clone_size: -; v_call: TRBV27; j_call: TRBJ2-1; d_call: -; cdr3_nt: TGTGCCAGCAGGACGGGCCAGCGGCCACCCTACAATGAGCAGTTCTTC; cdr3_aa: CASRTGQRPPYNEQFF
clone_size: -; v_call: TRBV28; j_call: TRBJ2-1; d_call: TRBD2; cdr3_nt: TGTGCCAGCAAGCTAGCGGGAGCTGCCTACAATGAGCAGTTCTTC; cdr3_aa: CASKLAGAAYNEQFF
clone_size: -; v_call: TRBV7-3; j_call: TRBJ2-7; d_call: -; cdr3_nt: TGTGCCAGCAGCTTAATCGGAGGGAGCTCCTACGAGCAGTACTTC; cdr3_aa: CASSLIGGSSYEQYF
clone_size: few; v_call: TRBV30; j_call: TRBJ1-3; d_call: -; cdr3_nt: TGTGCCTGGAGTGACCCCCCTATGGGGAGGGCTGGAAACACCATATATTTT; cdr3_aa: CAWSDPPMGRAGNTIYF
clone_size: -; v_call: TRBV28; j_call: TRBJ2-3; d_call: TRBD2; cdr3_nt: TGTGCCAGCAGTTCTGATATAGCGGGAGACACCACAGATACGCAGTATTTT; cdr3_aa: CASSSDIAGDTTDTQYF
clone_size: -; v_call: TRBV6-1; j_call: TRBJ1-5; d_call: -; cdr3_nt: TGTGCCAGCACTATTGGAGGCAATCAGCCCCAGCATTTT; cdr3_aa: CASTIGGNQPQHF
clone_size: -; v_call: TRBV7-2; j_call: TRBJ1-3; d_call: TRBD1; cdr3_nt: TGTGCCAGCAGCGGACAGGGCGGAATTGAAAACACCATATATTTT; cdr3_aa: CASSGQGGIENTIYF
clone_size: medium-sized; v_call: TRBV6-1; j_call: TRBJ2-3; d_call: TRBD2; cdr3_nt: TGTGCCAGTGGAACGGGACTAGCGGGAGCAGATACGCAGTATTTT; cdr3_aa: CASGTGLAGADTQYF
clone_size: once; v_call: TRBV9; j_call: TRBJ2-1; d_call: TRBD2; cdr3_nt: TGTGCCAGCAGCGCACAATCCGGGACTAGCGGGAGTTTTTGGCAGTTCTTC; cdr3_aa: CASSAQSGTSGSFWQFF
clone_size: -; v_call: TRBV6-1; j_call: TRBJ2-5; d_call: TRBD2; cdr3_nt: TGTGCCAGCAGTGCCCCTAGCGGGAGGGCAGGGAAGACCCAGTACTTC; cdr3_aa: CASSAPSGRAGKTQYF
clone_size: few; v_call: TRBV28; j_call: TRBJ2-7; d_call: TRBD1; cdr3_nt: TGTGCCACCGAGACCAGTAGACGGACAGGCTACGAGCAGTACTTC; cdr3_aa: CATETSRRTGYEQYF
clone_size: -; v_call: TRBV15; j_call: TRBJ1-4; d_call: TRBD1; cdr3_nt: TGTGCCACCAGCAGAAACCGGGACAGGGTTGGCGAAAAACTGTTTTTT; cdr3_aa: CATSRNRDRVGEKLFF
clone_size: -; v_call: TRBV7-9; j_call: TRBJ1-1; d_call: -; cdr3_nt: TGTGCCAGCAGCTTATCGGGAACGAACACTGAAGCTTTCTTT; cdr3_aa: CASSLSGTNTEAFF
clone_size: -; v_call: TRBV5-1; j_call: TRBJ2-1; d_call: -; cdr3_nt: TGCGCCAGCAGTTCGCGGGGCTCCTACAATGAGCAGTTCTTC; cdr3_aa: CASSSRGSYNEQFF
clone_size: -; v_call: TRBV9; j_call: TRBJ2-1; d_call: TRBD2; cdr3_nt: TGTGCCAGCAGCGTACTCACCAGCGGGAGGAATGAGCAGTTCTTC; cdr3_aa: CASSVLTSGRNEQFF
clone_size: -; v_call: TRBV4-1; j_call: TRBJ2-3; d_call: TRBD2; cdr3_nt: TGCGCCAGCAGCCAACCTACTAGCGGGAGAAGGGATACGCAGTATTTT; cdr3_aa: CASSQPTSGRRDTQYF
clone_size: once; v_call: TRBV15; j_call: TRBJ2-5; d_call: -; cdr3_nt: TGTGCCACCGGATTTGGAGTCCAAGAGACCCAGTACTTC; cdr3_aa: CATGFGVQETQYF
clone_size: -; v_call: TRBV5-1; j_call: TRBJ1-1; d_call: -; cdr3_nt: TGCGCCAGCAGCTTGCTTGAGGTCGGGAACACTGAAGCTTTCTTT; cdr3_aa: CASSLLEVGNTEAFF
clone_size: -; v_call: TRBV29-1; j_call: TRBJ2-1; d_call: TRBD2; cdr3_nt: TGCAGCGTTGAAGGGGTAGCGGGAATTCGTGAGCAGTTCTTC; cdr3_aa: CSVEGVAGIREQFF
clone_size: -; v_call: TRBV29-1; j_call: TRBJ1-6; d_call: -; cdr3_nt: TGCGCTGGTGGGGCCCACCTCTATTCACCCCTCCACTTT; cdr3_aa: CAGGAHLYSPLHF
clone_size: -; v_call: TRBV5-1; j_call: TRBJ2-7; d_call: TRBD2; cdr3_nt: TGCGCCAGCAGCTCAATAGCGGGAGGCTCCTACGAGCAGTACTTC; cdr3_aa: CASSSIAGGSYEQYF
clone_size: -; v_call: TRBV19; j_call: TRBJ1-1; d_call: -; cdr3_nt: TGTGCCAGTAGTCCCCGGGTGAACACTGAAGCTTTCTTT; cdr3_aa: CASSPRVNTEAFF
clone_size: -; v_call: TRBV18; j_call: TRBJ1-4; d_call: TRBD1; cdr3_nt: TGTGCCAGCTCACAACAGGGGAATGAAAAACTGTTTTTT; cdr3_aa: CASSQQGNEKLFF
clone_size: -; v_call: TRBV19; j_call: TRBJ2-2; d_call: TRBD1; cdr3_nt: TGTGCCAGTAGAATAACCGGGACAGGGGTCACCGGGGAGCTGTTTTTT; cdr3_aa: CASRITGTGVTGELFF
clone_size: -; v_call: TRBV6-5; j_call: TRBJ2-1; d_call: TRBD2; cdr3_nt: TGTGCCAGCAGTTACGCTAGCGGGAGCGCTGAGCAGTTCTTC; cdr3_aa: CASSYASGSAEQFF
clone_size: -; v_call: TRBV11-2; j_call: TRBJ2-7; d_call: TRBD2; cdr3_nt: TGTGCCAGCAGCTTAGAGTACACTAGCGGGAAGCAATTC; cdr3_aa: CASSLEYTSGKQF
clone_size: few; v_call: TRBV11-2; j_call: TRBJ2-7; d_call: -; cdr3_nt: TGTGCCAGCAGCTTAGGACAGGTATACGAGCAGTACTTC; cdr3_aa: CASSLGQVYEQYF
clone_size: few; v_call: TRBV29-1; j_call: TRBJ2-5; d_call: -; cdr3_nt: TGCAGCGTTGAAGGCTGGGCCCAAGAGACCCAGTACTTC; cdr3_aa: CSVEGWAQETQYF